This section outlines one TCR beta chain sequence together with its context. Some clones are missing from TCRdb's copy, which holds only in-frame ones; the method was immunoSEQ multiplex PCR. The table lists around 120,000 clones, 86% of them singletons. V was shortened by 6 bases and J by 3 bases, with 10 bases between the two germline ends. Germline CDR1 and CDR2: SGHRS and YFSETQ. This CDR3 comprises 13 residues. The data were obtained in a study of cytomegalovirus exposure and HLA in healthy donors. The TCR was taken from a man aged 18 to 30 in good health and CMV-seronegative. The chain links TRBV5-1 to TRBJ2-1, with a possible D match to TRBD2 (5 bases). The sequenced sample consisted of PBMCs. The CDR3 bases are TGCGCCAGCACCCGGGGAAACTACAATGAGCAGTTCTTC. This translates into CASTRGNYNEQFF.